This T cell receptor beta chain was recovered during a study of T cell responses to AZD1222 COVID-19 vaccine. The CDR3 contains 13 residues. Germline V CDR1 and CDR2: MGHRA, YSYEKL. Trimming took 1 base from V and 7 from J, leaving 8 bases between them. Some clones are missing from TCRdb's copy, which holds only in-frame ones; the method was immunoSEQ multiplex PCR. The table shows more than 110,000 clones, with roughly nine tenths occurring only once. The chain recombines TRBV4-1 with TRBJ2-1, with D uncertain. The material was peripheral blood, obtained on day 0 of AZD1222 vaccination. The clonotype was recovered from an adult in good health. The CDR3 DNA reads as TGCGCCAGCAGCCAAGTAGGGCGGAATGAGCAGTTCTTC. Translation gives CASSQVGRNEQFF.